The 12 T cell receptor beta chains below were found in one sample sequenced in a study of blood T cells in healthy people across ages. A J-beta primer mix and a sample-barcoded 5' primer were used in a second PCR of roughly 7 to 12 cycles. TCRdb reanalysed the 5' RACE reads using MiXCR and keeps one entry per CDR3 protein. Among fewer than 2,000,000 distinct CDR3 sequences listed, about 39% were seen once. Sequenced material: blood. The receptor set was obtained from a human donor in good health.

The chain has TRBV30 and TRBJ2-5; 7 bases line up with TRBD2. V was clipped by 2 bases and J by 9 bases; unmatched bases: 6. The germline CDR1 and CDR2 sequences are GTSNPN and SVGIG (reference sequence). The CDR3 covers 12 residues. CDR3 residues: CAWSPERGAQYF. The CDR3, as DNA: TGTGCCTGGAGTCCCGAGCGGGGTGCCCAGTACTTC.

This clonotype was detected many times. The chain has TRBV7-2 and TRBJ2-4; TRBD1 matches at 8 bases. TRBJ2-7 matches the DNA end more closely, so the J call is doubtful. Germline V lookup: CDR1 SGHTA, CDR2 FQGNSA. The CDR3 has 14 amino acids. CDR3 DNA: TGTGCCAGCAGCACCCGGACAGGGACCAACGAGCAGTACTTC. Protein sequence: CASSTRTGTNEQYF.

The rearrangement uses TRBV20-1 and TRBJ2-3; no firm D call. Trimming took 4 bases from V and 4 from J, leaving 18 bases between them. CDR1 and CDR2 (germline): DFQATT, SNEGSKA (reference sequence). The CDR3 spans 15 residues. CDR3 amino acids: CSATPSPYSADTQYF. The CDR3 DNA follows: TGCAGTGCTACCCCCTCCCCTTATAGTGCAGATACGCAGTATTTT.

The chain carries TRBV29-1 and TRBJ1-1; 7 bases line up with TRBD1. This CDR3 spans 11 amino acids. Germline V gives CDR1 SQVTM, CDR2 ANQGSEA. Trimming at V came to 3 bases and at J to 10 bases, leaving 5 bases not matched to a gene. DNA for the CDR3: TGCAGCGTTGATGCCACAGGGGCAGCTTTCTTT. Its protein is CSVDATGAAFF.

The chain employs TRBV7-2 and TRBJ2-1, with TRBD2 matching 8 bases. Per the germline V gene, CDR1 is SGHTA and CDR2 is FQGNSA. V shed 7 bases and J 3 bases; nucleotides not matched to a gene: 8. CDR3 length: 15 amino acids. The CDR3 spells CASTNPGTSYNEQFF. CDR3 DNA: TGTGCCAGCACTAACCCCGGGACTAGCTACAATGAGCAGTTCTTC.

To note about this clonotype: The conserved final phenylalanine or tryptophan is absent from the CDR3, which likely points to a read error. The V gene is TRBV10-3, the J gene TRBJ2-1; D gene uncertain. This CDR3 is 12 amino acids long. Germline values: CDR1 ENHRY, CDR2 SYGVKD. V was trimmed by 0 bases and J by 9 bases, leaving 6 bases between them. The CDR3 loop reads CAISESHPEQFL. The CDR3 nucleotides read TGTGCCATCAGTGAGTCGCACCCTGAGCAGTTCTTA.

V is TRBV24-1 and J is TRBJ1-1; 9 bases are shared with TRBD1. Looked up from germline, CDR1 is KGHDR and CDR2 is SFDVKD. The CDR3 spans 13 residues. With 4 bases clipped from V and 9 bases from J, the junction kept 5 bases outside the gene matches. This chain's CDR3 is CATSELDRGKAFF. The CDR3 nucleotides are TGTGCCACCAGTGAGTTGGACAGGGGTAAAGCTTTCTTT.

This clonotype was recorded a few times. The rearrangement links TRBV12-3 or TRBV12-4 to TRBJ1-1; D might be TRBD1 (5 bases). The CDR3 has 14 amino acids. Trimming shortened V by 4 bases and J by 1 base, and 10 bases separated the two germline ends. The CDR3 bases are TGTGCCAGCAGTTCCCAGGGCACGAACACTGAAGCTTTCTTT. It translates to CASSSQGTNTEAFF.

In its sample, this clonotype was seen a few times. The V call is TRBV29-1, the J call TRBJ2-5; 7 nucleotides agree with TRBD2. Trimming removed 7 bases from V and 1 base from J; junction bases left unmatched: 9. CDR3 size: 14 residues. Germline CDR1 reads SQVTM; CDR2 reads ANQGSEA. The CDR3 here is CSAIREDTQETQYF. CDR3 sequence (DNA): TGCAGCGCTATTCGGGAGGACACCCAAGAGACCCAGTACTTC.

This chain's CDR3 is CASSLDYGQNTGELFF. CDR3 sequence (DNA): TGTGCCAGCAGCTTAGACTATGGACAAAACACCGGGGAGCTGTTTTTT. V usage is TRBV7-9 and J usage is TRBJ2-2, with D tentatively TRBD1 (5 bases). Germline CDR1 and CDR2: SEHNR and FQNEAQ (reference sequence). The CDR3 is 16 residues long. V lost 1 base, J lost 2 bases, and 11 bases lay in between.

This clonotype was found once. The chain joins TRBV6-1 to TRBJ1-1; tentatively, D is TRBD1 (5 bases). Looked up from germline, CDR1 is MNHNS and CDR2 is SASEGT. The CDR3 has 15 amino acids. Trimming shortened V by 3 bases and J by 3 bases, and 14 bases separated the two germline ends. DNA of the CDR3: TGTGCCAGCAGTGATATGGGACCCGGGGACACTGAAGCTTTCTTT. Residues: CASSDMGPGDTEAFF.

This clonotype was seen a handful of times. This chain uses TRBV25-1 with TRBJ2-7; a weak D match, TRBD1 (6 bases). Trimming removed 5 bases at V and 6 bases at J, with 17 bases between. Looked up from germline, CDR1 is MGHDK and CDR2 is SYGVNS. This CDR3 is 14 amino acids long. CDR3: CASSPQGYPPEQYF. CDR3 nucleotides: TGTGCCAGCAGTCCACAGGGATATCCACCCGAGCAGTACTTC.